This T cell receptor beta chain is drawn from a study of OX40 agonist ivuxolimab in advanced cancers. As for the study in general: One hepatocellular carcinoma and a couple of cutaneous melanoma patients partially responded. Study-level results: Partial responders treated at 0.1-3.0 mg/kg exhibited clonal expansion among the lowest measured. Among the nonresponders, some also had low normalized T-cell clonal expansion. Dosing at 0.1 to 3.0 mg/kg was accompanied by clonal expansion of CD4+ and CD8+ blood T cells by week 6.

J gave up 8 bases and V 5 bases, and 11 bases lay outside the gene matches. The CDR3 sequence is 14 residues long. Germline CDR1 reads SGHTA; CDR2 reads FQGNSA. Only in-frame clones appear in the TCRdb table, and some are missing; sequencing was by immunoSEQ multiplex PCR. The sample yields about 77,000 clones, around four fifths seen once. A word on this clone: Antigen: not known.

The sequence was collected from an adult with an advanced solid tumor such as melanoma, head and neck, liver or kidney cancer. The chain recombines TRBV7-2 with TRBJ1-2; TRBD1 matches 7 bases. This material consisted of CD4+ or CD8+ T cells sorted from blood, taken in a trial of the OX40 agonist ivuxolimab. CDR3 nucleotide sequence: TGTGCCAGCAGCCCCCGGGACAGCGCTTTCGGCTACACCTTC. Protein: CASSPRDSAFGYTF.